At least ten counts were recorded for the clone carrying this T cell receptor (beta chain). The data belong to a study of T cells in Graves' hyperthyroidism and ophthalmopathy. The CDR3 runs 16 residues. The germline gives CDR1 SGDLS, CDR2 YYNGEE. J was trimmed by 0 bases and V by 1 base; bases with no gene match: 5. RNA transcripts were the template for amplifying TCR beta CDR3 regions. The TCR CDR3 was amplified in a first-round RT-PCR using the HTBI primer set. TCRdb re-analysed the multiplex PCR reads in MiXCR, keeping a single row per CDR3 protein. The repertoire includes 410,000 or so distinct CDR3 sequences, 14% to 15% of them detected once, and approximately 13% sits in the top ten. Orbital computed tomography, thyroid ultrasound, serum thyroxine and TRAb, and clinical symptoms together informed the diagnoses.

The chain recombines TRBV9 with TRBJ2-5; TRBD2 matches 8 bases. The sequence was collected from a man between 18 and 29 years old with Graves' ophthalmopathy. The specimen sequenced was blood. DNA of the CDR3: TGTGCCAGCAGCGTAAGCTCACTAGCGGACCAAGAGACCCAGTACTTC. Protein sequence: CASSVSSLADQETQYF. The complete variable domain, with remaining parts taken from reference TRBV9 and TRBJ2-5, reads DSGVTQTPKHLITATGQRVTLRCSPRSGDLSVYWYQQSLDQGLQFLIQYYNGEERAKGNILERFSAQQFPDLHSELNLSSLELGDSALYFCASSVSSLADQETQYFGPGTRLLVL.